The 21 T cell receptor beta chains in this list originate from one sample, sequenced in a study of T cell responses to AZD1222 COVID-19 vaccine. The data were produced by immunoSEQ multiplex PCR, yet TCRdb's version contains in-frame clones alone and is incomplete. This table holds more than 140,000 clones, roughly 88% found once. The sequences come from peripheral blood, collected on day 0 of AZD1222 vaccination. These receptor sequences come from an adult in good health.

The chain has TRBV27 and TRBJ2-3; D remains ambiguous. Germline V gene lookup returns CDR1 MNHEY and CDR2 SMNVEV (reference sequence). CDR3 length equals 15 residues. V was cut by 6 bases and J by 1 base, with 14 bases left in between. Here the CDR3 reads CASRRSFLRTDTQYF. Here the CDR3 DNA reads TGTGCCAGCAGGAGATCTTTCCTGCGCACAGATACGCAGTATTTT.

On this clone itself: The identical CDR3 is also encoded by other nucleotide sequences in the sample. J is TRBJ2-6 and V is TRBV25-1, with TRBD2 as a possible D gene (5 bases). Trimming removed 0 bases at V and 4 bases at J, with 10 bases between. The V gene's germline CDR1 is MGHDK and CDR2 SYGVNS. CDR3 size: 16 residues. In nucleotides, the CDR3 is TGTGCCAGCAGTGAATATGGAGGTTCCGGGGCCAACGTCCTGACTTTC. Its translation is CASSEYGGSGANVLTF. Based on the CDR3 plus reference TRBV25-1 and TRBJ2-6, the full variable domain is EADIYQTPRYLVIGTGKKITLECSQTMGHDKMYWYQQDPGMELHLIHYSYGVNSTEKGDLSSESTVSRIRTEHFPLTLESARPSHTSQYLCASSEYGGSGANVLTFGAGSRLTVL.

The CDR3 is CSVGVTYNEQFF. As DNA, the CDR3 is TGCAGCGTCGGCGTGACCTACAATGAGCAGTTCTTC. V usage is TRBV29-1 and J usage is TRBJ2-1; D gene uncertain. The CDR3 covers 12 residues. Germline CDR1 SQVTM, CDR2 ANQGSEA. Trimming left V 6 bases short and J 2 bases short, with 8 bases between.

CDR3 sequence: CASSQEAGLAGNTQYF. Written as DNA, the CDR3 is TGCGCCAGCAGCCAAGAAGCGGGACTAGCGGGTAATACGCAGTATTTT. The rearrangement links TRBV4-1 to TRBJ2-3; 12 bases agree with TRBD2. This CDR3 region has 16 residues. The V gene end was trimmed by 0 bases and the J gene end by 7 bases; junction bases not matched to a gene: 5. Germline loops: CDR1 MGHRA, CDR2 YSYEKL.

This clone has only one observation. The chain links TRBV24-1 to TRBJ2-1; unclear D gene. The length of the CDR3 is 20 residues. Germline V CDR1 and CDR2: KGHDR, SFDVKD. V lost 3 bases to trimming and J lost 7 bases, with 30 bases between them. The CDR3 nucleotides are TGTGCCACCAGTGATGCCGCCGTGAGTCCGGGCCGACCGGATAGAAATGAGCAGTTCTTC. It codes for CATSDAAVSPGRPDRNEQFF.

J is TRBJ2-4 and V is TRBV7-2, with 11 nucleotides matching TRBD2. The CDR3 extends over 14 amino acids. CDR1 is SGHTA, CDR2 FQGNSA, per germline. V lost 5 bases, J lost 9 bases, and 6 bases stayed unmatched. In nucleotides, the CDR3 is TGTGCCAGCAGCCGGGACGGGACTAGCGGCATTCAGTACTTC. It codes for CASSRDGTSGIQYF.

The rearrangement links TRBV10-3 to TRBJ2-1, with 16 bases aligning to TRBD2. CDR1 is ENHRY and CDR2 is SYGVKD in the germline V gene. This CDR3 contains 15 residues. V lost 11 bases to trimming and J lost 8 bases; unmatched junction nucleotides: 9. The CDR3 DNA sequence: TGTGCCTCAATATCGGGACTAGCGGGAGGGTATGAGCAGTTCTTC. Protein product: CASISGLAGGYEQFF.

V and J are TRBV18 and TRBJ2-1; 9 bases agree with TRBD2. V lost 3 bases, J lost 2 bases, and 2 bases stayed unmatched. This CDR3 region has 15 residues. Germline values: CDR1 KGHSH, CDR2 LQKENI. CDR3 coding DNA: TGTGCCAGCTCACCTAGCGGGGGTACCTACAATGAGCAGTTCTTC. This translates into CASSPSGGTYNEQFF.

This clone was found once. The V and J genes are TRBV12-3 or TRBV12-4 and TRBJ2-7; 8 bases align to TRBD1. The CDR3 loop spans 13 amino acids. Unmatched junction bases numbered 2, after V lost 4 bases and J lost 3 bases. CDR3 nucleotides: TGTGCCAGCAGTTACAGGGGGGTCTACGAGCAGTACTTC. Its translation: CASSYRGVYEQYF.

A few counts support this clone. The rearrangement links TRBV29-1 to TRBJ2-7, with 7 bases matching TRBD1. Germline CDR1 reads SQVTM; CDR2 reads ANQGSEA. The CDR3 is 13 residues long. J was trimmed by 0 bases and V by 5 bases; bases with no gene match: 4. Written as DNA, the CDR3 is TGCAGCGTTCGACAGGGTGGCTCCTACGAGCAGTACTTC. It translates to CSVRQGGSYEQYF.

CDR3 loop: CASSQSGITGAGNQPQHF. CDR3 nucleotide sequence: TGCGCCAGCAGTCAATCTGGCATAACAGGGGCCGGCAATCAGCCCCAGCATTTT. V is TRBV23-1 and J is TRBJ1-5; 7 bases are shared with TRBD1. TRBV23-1 qualifies as an ORF whose function is uncertain. The CDR3 consists of 18 residues. The ends lost 0 bases at V and 2 bases at J; junction bases unmatched: 10.

The chain combines TRBV29-1 with TRBJ2-3; 7 bases align to TRBD1. Unmatched junction bases numbered 14, after V lost 7 bases and J lost 7 bases. Germline CDR1 SQVTM, CDR2 ANQGSEA. This CDR3 is built from 14 residues. This CDR3 is CSALQSQGVNTQYF. CDR3 nucleotide sequence: TGCAGCGCCCTACAGAGCCAGGGGGTAAATACGCAGTATTTT.

This clone appeared once. DNA of the CDR3: TGTGCCAGCCGCCGGGACAGCGGACGCAGCGAGCAGTACTTC. Protein: CASRRDSGRSEQYF. The V gene is TRBV6-5, the J gene TRBJ2-7; 7 bases align to TRBD1. This CDR3 is 14 amino acids long. With V trimmed by 8 bases and J by 6 bases, 13 bases remained unmatched. The germline CDR1 and CDR2 sequences are MNHEY and SVGAGI.

The V and J genes are TRBV12-5 and TRBJ1-1; D is unresolved. The germline V gene encodes CDR1 LGHNT and CDR2 FRNRAP. This CDR3 comprises 12 residues. V was pared by 1 base and J by 6 bases, with 6 bases between. The CDR3 DNA sequence: TGTGCTAGTGGTTTGGGGAGGGCTGAAGCTTTCTTT. The encoded protein is CASGLGRAEAFF.

V usage is TRBV5-1 and J usage is TRBJ1-6, with D hard to call. This CDR3 is 14 amino acids long. Germline CDR1 and CDR2: SGHRS and YFSETQ. The V and J ends lost 2 bases and 7 bases respectively, with 10 bases between them. CDR3 sequence reads: CASSLQLLNSPLHF. The CDR3, as DNA: TGCGCCAGCAGCTTACAGTTACTGAATTCACCCCTCCACTTT. Full variable domain (missing parts from reference TRBV5-1 and TRBJ1-6): KAGVTQTPRYLIKTRGQQVTLSCSPISGHRSVSWYQQTPGQGLQFLFEYFSETQRNKGNFPGRFSGRQFSNSRSEMNVSTLELGDSALYLCASSLQLLNSPLHFGNGTRLTVT.

The chain joins TRBV7-3 to TRBJ2-2, with D tentatively TRBD2 (5 bases). Trimming pared 2 bases from V and 3 bases from J, leaving 10 bases between. This CDR3 region has 15 residues. The germline gives CDR1 SGHTA, CDR2 FQGTGA. As DNA, the CDR3 is TGTGCCAGCAGCTTATCACCCGGGGACACCGGGGAGCTGTTTTTT. Translation gives CASSLSPGDTGELFF.

In the case of this clone: Different DNA sequences within this sample yield the same CDR3. CDR3 residues: CASSLEGGYEQYF. The CDR3 DNA sequence: TGTGCCAGCAGCTTAGAGGGAGGTTACGAGCAGTACTTC. The gene calls are TRBV7-2 and TRBJ2-7, with D tentatively TRBD2 (6 bases). The CDR3 sequence is 13 residues long. The V end was cut by 1 base, the J end by 4 bases, with 8 bases between. From germline, CDR1 is SGHTA and CDR2 FQGNSA.

The chain joins TRBV24-1 to TRBJ1-5, with D possibly matching TRBD1 (6 bases). The CDR3 spans 16 residues. V lost 7 bases, J lost 7 bases, and 22 bases lay in between. CDR1 is KGHDR and CDR2 is SFDVKD in the germline V gene. CDR3 sequence (DNA): TGTGCCACCAGGGCCAACAGGGAGGTCCGGGAGCAGCCCCAGCATTTT. It encodes CATRANREVREQPQHF.

This clone was found once. V gene TRBV12-3 or TRBV12-4 combines with J gene TRBJ1-2; D possibly corresponds to TRBD1 (5 bases). The germline V and J ends were trimmed by 2 bases and 7 bases, with 11 bases remaining between them. This CDR3 region has 13 residues. The CDR3 region is CASSLWRGTGYTF. CDR3 sequence (DNA): TGTGCCAGCAGTTTATGGAGGGGTACTGGCTACACCTTC.

The genes are TRBV23-1 and TRBJ2-1; D possibly corresponds to TRBD2 (6 bases). TRBV23-1 counts as an open reading frame of uncertain function. The CDR3 totals 16 residues. V was trimmed by 0 bases and J by 4 bases, leaving 13 bases between them. The CDR3 sequence is CASSQSASGWYNEQFF. The CDR3 DNA reads as TGCGCCAGCAGTCAATCCGCCAGCGGGTGGTACAATGAGCAGTTCTTC.

The J gene is TRBJ1-2, the V gene TRBV2; the D gene is possibly TRBD1 (5 bases). Germline V lookup: CDR1 SNHLY, CDR2 FYNNEI. The CDR3 is 13 amino acids. Trimming took 4 bases from V and 5 from J, leaving 11 bases between them. The CDR3 sequence: CASSVTREYGYTF. CDR3 bases: TGTGCCAGCAGTGTTACCAGGGAGTATGGCTACACCTTC.